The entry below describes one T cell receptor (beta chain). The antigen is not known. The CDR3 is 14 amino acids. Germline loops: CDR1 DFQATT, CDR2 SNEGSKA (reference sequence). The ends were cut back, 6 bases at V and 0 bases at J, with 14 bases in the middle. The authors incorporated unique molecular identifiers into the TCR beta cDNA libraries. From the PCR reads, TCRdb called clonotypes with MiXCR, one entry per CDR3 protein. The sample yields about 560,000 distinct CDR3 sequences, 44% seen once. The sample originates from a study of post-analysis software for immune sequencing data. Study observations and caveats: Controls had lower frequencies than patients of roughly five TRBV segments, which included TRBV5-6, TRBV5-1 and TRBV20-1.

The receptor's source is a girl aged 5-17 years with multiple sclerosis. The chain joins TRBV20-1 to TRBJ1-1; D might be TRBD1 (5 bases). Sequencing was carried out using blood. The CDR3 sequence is CSAERRQMNTEAFF. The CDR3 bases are TGCAGTGCGGAGAGACGACAGATGAACACTGAAGCTTTCTTT.